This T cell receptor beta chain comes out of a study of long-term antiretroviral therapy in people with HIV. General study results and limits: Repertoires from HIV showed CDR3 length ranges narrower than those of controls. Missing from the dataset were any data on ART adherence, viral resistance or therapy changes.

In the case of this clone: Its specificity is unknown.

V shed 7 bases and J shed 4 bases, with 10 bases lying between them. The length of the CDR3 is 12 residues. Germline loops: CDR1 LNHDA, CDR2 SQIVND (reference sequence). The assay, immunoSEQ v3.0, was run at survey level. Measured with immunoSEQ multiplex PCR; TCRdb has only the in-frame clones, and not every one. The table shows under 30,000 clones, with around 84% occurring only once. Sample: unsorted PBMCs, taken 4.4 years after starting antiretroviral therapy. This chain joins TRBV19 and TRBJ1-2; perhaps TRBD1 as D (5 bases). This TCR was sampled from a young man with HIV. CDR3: CASMGLSYGYTF. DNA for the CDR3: TGTGCCAGTATGGGGCTGAGCTATGGCTACACCTTC.